This note documents a single TCR beta chain sequence. As yet, its antigen is unknown. PCR used 60 Vbeta primers and 13 Jbeta primers. The assay was immunoSEQ multiplex PCR, and TCRdb's table has in-frame clones only and misses some. This table has 110,000 to 150,000 clones, about 80% appearing once. Healthy bone marrow donors made up the cohort. The CDR3 runs to 16 residues. The J segment lost 2 bases and the V segment lost 11 bases, leaving 14 bases of the junction unmatched. Germline V gene sequence: CDR1 SNHLY, CDR2 FYNNEI. The data are from a study of cytomegalovirus exposure and HLA in healthy donors. Across the study: Clustering assigned 70% to 90% of the roughly 400 genotyped donors to the Caucasian-associated ancestry cluster.

The study, taken as a whole, reports: Versus the approximately 720-donor mean, an Asian-associated ancestry cluster reportedly showed fewer N-insertions in a later analysis. Reported findings show TCR beta sequences accurately forecast HLA-A and HLA-B alleles in most subjects.

V gene TRBV2 combines with J gene TRBJ2-7; 11 bases match TRBD2. The sequence derives from a male donor in good health and CMV-seropositive. Sequencing was performed on PBMCs. The CDR3 region has the DNA TGTGCCGGAAAACTAGCGGGGGTCCCTAACACCTACGAGCAGTACTTC. Translating it yields CAGKLAGVPNTYEQYF.